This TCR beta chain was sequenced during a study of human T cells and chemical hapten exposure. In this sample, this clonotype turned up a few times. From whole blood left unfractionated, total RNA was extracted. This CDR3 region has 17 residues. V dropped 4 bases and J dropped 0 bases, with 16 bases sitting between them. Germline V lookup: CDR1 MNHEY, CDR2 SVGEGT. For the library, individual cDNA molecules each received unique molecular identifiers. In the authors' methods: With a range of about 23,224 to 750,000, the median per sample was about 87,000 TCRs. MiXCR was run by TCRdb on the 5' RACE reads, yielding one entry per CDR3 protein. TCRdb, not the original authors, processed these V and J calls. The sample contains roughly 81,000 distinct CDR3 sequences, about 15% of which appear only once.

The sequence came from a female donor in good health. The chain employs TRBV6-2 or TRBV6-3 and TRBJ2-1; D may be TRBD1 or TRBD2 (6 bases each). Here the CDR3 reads CASSSGGPGSSYNEQFF. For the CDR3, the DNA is TGTGCCAGCAGTTCCGGGGGCCCCGGTAGCTCCTACAATGAGCAGTTCTTC.